The 3 T cell receptor beta chains given below trace back to one sample, sequenced in a study of long-term antiretroviral therapy in people with HIV. Researchers ran immunoSEQ v3.0 at survey level. Produced via immunoSEQ multiplex PCR; TCRdb's table is partial and in-frame only. Of 38,000 or so clones listed, 80% were seen once; the top ten hold roughly 4.9%. The sequenced sample was unsorted PBMCs, obtained 1.5 years after starting antiretroviral therapy. The receptors originated from a man aged 18 to 29 with HIV.

The chain recombines TRBV15 with TRBJ2-2; a weak D match, TRBD2 (6 bases). Germline assignment: CDR1 LNHNV and CDR2 YYDKDF (reference sequence). Trimming left V 0 bases short and J 2 bases short, with 13 bases between. This CDR3 is built from 17 residues. Written as DNA, the CDR3 is TGTGCCACCAGCAGAGAAACCGGGACTCTTAACACCGGGGAGCTGTTTTTT. Residues: CATSRETGTLNTGELFF.

The gene calls are TRBV5-4 and TRBJ1-1, with a tentative D call TRBD1 (5 bases). This CDR3 is 14 amino acids long. V was trimmed by 2 bases and J by 1 base, leaving 9 bases between them. CDR1 and CDR2 (germline): SGHNT, YYREEE (reference sequence). CDR3 nucleotide sequence: TGTGCCAGCAGCTTCAGGGCCCAGAACACTGAAGCTTTCTTT. Its protein is CASSFRAQNTEAFF.

The V gene is TRBV25-1, the J gene TRBJ1-1; D remains unclear. V shed 3 bases and J shed 1 base, with 6 bases lying between them. CDR1 and CDR2 from the germline V gene are MGHDK and SYGVNS. This CDR3 region has 13 residues. CDR3 in amino acids: CASSDSPNTEAFF. Written as DNA, the CDR3 is TGTGCCAGCAGTGATTCCCCGAACACTGAAGCTTTCTTT.